These T cell receptor beta chains were read from a single sample in a study of T cell responses to AZD1222 COVID-19 vaccine. Profiled with immunoSEQ multiplex PCR; TCRdb holds only in-frame clones, not every one. This sample has around 120,000 clones, with roughly 87% found just once. Sequences were derived from peripheral blood, sampled on day 0 of AZD1222 vaccination. These receptors came from an adult in good health. CDR3s include the opening cysteine and the closing phenylalanine or tryptophan. The D gene is left open where the match is weak. Only some rows state a clone size, as once, few, many or a class for expanded clones.

j_call: TRBJ1-1
v_call: TRBV29-1
d_call: -
clone_size: -
cdr3_nt: TGCAGCGTTGAAGGACAGGCGAACACTGAAGCTTTCTTT
cdr3_aa: CSVEGQANTEAFF

j_call: TRBJ2-5
v_call: TRBV7-2
d_call: -
clone_size: -
cdr3_nt: TGTGCCAGCAGCACCCCAGGGCAAGAGACCCAGTACTTC
cdr3_aa: CASSTPGQETQYF

j_call: TRBJ2-7
v_call: TRBV9
d_call: TRBD2
clone_size: -
cdr3_nt: TGTGCCAGCAGCGTAGATGGACTAGCGATCGACGAGCAGTACTTC
cdr3_aa: CASSVDGLAIDEQYF

j_call: TRBJ2-5
v_call: TRBV28
d_call: TRBD1
clone_size: -
cdr3_nt: TGTGCCAGCAGTCCCCCGGACAGGACACAAGAGACCCAGTACTTC
cdr3_aa: CASSPPDRTQETQYF

j_call: TRBJ2-1
v_call: TRBV12-3/TRBV12-4
d_call: TRBD1
clone_size: -
cdr3_nt: TGTGCCAGCAGTTATTCAGGGGGCAATGAGCAGTTCTTC
cdr3_aa: CASSYSGGNEQFF

j_call: TRBJ1-4
v_call: TRBV6-1
d_call: -
clone_size: -
cdr3_nt: TGTGCCAGCAGTGAAGAAGGCGGCGGGGGTGAAAAACTGTTTTTT
cdr3_aa: CASSEEGGGGEKLFF

j_call: TRBJ2-2
v_call: TRBV28
d_call: -
clone_size: -
cdr3_nt: TGTGCCAGCAGTTTAGGATACACCGGGGAGCTGTTTTTT
cdr3_aa: CASSLGYTGELFF

j_call: TRBJ2-2
v_call: TRBV7-3
d_call: TRBD2
clone_size: -
cdr3_nt: TGTGCCAGCAGCATCTTAGCGGGAGAGGGCACCGGGGAGCTGTTTTTT
cdr3_aa: CASSILAGEGTGELFF

j_call: TRBJ1-2
v_call: TRBV10-1
d_call: -
clone_size: -
cdr3_nt: TGCGCCAGCAGTGAACCCTCTCCTGGCCAGCACCGGGAGGGCTACACCTTC
cdr3_aa: CASSEPSPGQHREGYTF

j_call: TRBJ2-2
v_call: TRBV5-1
d_call: TRBD1
clone_size: once
cdr3_nt: TGCGCCAGCAGCTTCATGCTTTCAGGGGGTACCGGGGAGCTGTTTTTT
cdr3_aa: CASSFMLSGGTGELFF

j_call: TRBJ2-1
v_call: TRBV5-4
d_call: TRBD1
clone_size: few
cdr3_nt: TGTGCCAGCAGCCGACAGGGGCCCTACAATGAGCAGTTCTTC
cdr3_aa: CASSRQGPYNEQFF

j_call: TRBJ1-6
v_call: TRBV2
d_call: TRBD1
clone_size: -
cdr3_nt: TGTGCCAGTGGACAGGGAGGGACTTCACCCCTCCACTTT
cdr3_aa: CASGQGGTSPLHF

j_call: TRBJ2-1
v_call: TRBV19
d_call: TRBD2
clone_size: -
cdr3_nt: TGTGCCAGTAGTACCGTGACTAGCGGGTACAATGAGCAGTTCTTC
cdr3_aa: CASSTVTSGYNEQFF

j_call: TRBJ2-2
v_call: TRBV18
d_call: -
clone_size: -
cdr3_nt: TGTGCCAGCTCACCACCGTCCCCAGGAATCACCGGGGAGCTGTTTTTT
cdr3_aa: CASSPPSPGITGELFF

j_call: TRBJ2-5
v_call: TRBV5-5
d_call: TRBD1
clone_size: -
cdr3_nt: TGTGCCAGCAGCCCGGGACAGGGCCAAGAGACCCAGTACTTC
cdr3_aa: CASSPGQGQETQYF

j_call: TRBJ2-3
v_call: TRBV9
d_call: TRBD2
clone_size: -
cdr3_nt: TGTGCCAGCAGCGAACCTAGCGGAGCTCCCACAGATACGCAGTATTTT
cdr3_aa: CASSEPSGAPTDTQYF

j_call: TRBJ1-6
v_call: TRBV27
d_call: -
clone_size: -
cdr3_nt: TGTGCCAGCAGTCCACAGGTCTGGGATTCACCCCTCCACTTT
cdr3_aa: CASSPQVWDSPLHF

j_call: TRBJ2-4
v_call: TRBV7-2
d_call: TRBD1
clone_size: once
cdr3_nt: TGTGCCAGCAGCTCCAGACAGGGGTTAAACATTCAGTACTTC
cdr3_aa: CASSSRQGLNIQYF

j_call: TRBJ2-3
v_call: TRBV18
d_call: TRBD1
clone_size: -
cdr3_nt: TGTGCCAGCTCAACAGGGGGCGAAGATACGCAGTATTTT
cdr3_aa: CASSTGGEDTQYF

j_call: TRBJ2-7
v_call: TRBV28
d_call: -
clone_size: -
cdr3_nt: TGTGCCAGCAGCCCCGCCCCGAGGGAGGACTACTCCTACGAGCAGTACTTC
cdr3_aa: CASSPAPREDYSYEQYF

j_call: TRBJ2-3
v_call: TRBV7-2
d_call: -
clone_size: -
cdr3_nt: TGTGCCAGCAGCACCCAAAATACGCAGTATTTT
cdr3_aa: CASSTQNTQYF

j_call: TRBJ1-1
v_call: TRBV7-8
d_call: -
clone_size: once
cdr3_nt: TGTGCCAGCAGCTTAGGCTGGGACACTGAAGCTTTCTTT
cdr3_aa: CASSLGWDTEAFF

j_call: TRBJ1-3
v_call: TRBV6-5
d_call: -
clone_size: -
cdr3_nt: TGTGCCAGCAGTTACTCGGGCGGAGCAGGAAACACCATATATTTT
cdr3_aa: CASSYSGGAGNTIYF

j_call: TRBJ1-2
v_call: TRBV19
d_call: -
clone_size: few
cdr3_nt: TGTGCCAGTAGTATCCGGGACGGAGCTAACTATGGCTACACCTTC
cdr3_aa: CASSIRDGANYGYTF

j_call: TRBJ1-6
v_call: TRBV6-5
d_call: -
clone_size: -
cdr3_nt: TGTGCCAGCAGGACCTCGGGTAGTAATTCACCCCTCCACTTT
cdr3_aa: CASRTSGSNSPLHF

j_call: TRBJ1-5
v_call: TRBV15
d_call: -
clone_size: -
cdr3_nt: TGTGCCACCAGCGCCGCCTGGGGGCTAAGTAGCAATCAGCCCCAGCATTTT
cdr3_aa: CATSAAWGLSSNQPQHF

j_call: TRBJ2-5
v_call: TRBV19
d_call: TRBD1
clone_size: -
cdr3_nt: TGTGCCAGTAGCCACGGGAACAGGGGCCGGGAGACCCAGTACTTC
cdr3_aa: CASSHGNRGRETQYF

j_call: TRBJ2-4
v_call: TRBV7-2
d_call: -
clone_size: -
cdr3_nt: TGTGCCAGCAGCTTAGTAGCTAGCCCAGGTCAAAACATTCAGTACTTC
cdr3_aa: CASSLVASPGQNIQYF

j_call: TRBJ2-2
v_call: TRBV6-5
d_call: -
clone_size: -
cdr3_nt: TGTGCCAGCACTCGGTACACCGGGGAGCTGTTTTTT
cdr3_aa: CASTRYTGELFF

j_call: TRBJ1-1
v_call: TRBV5-6
d_call: TRBD1
clone_size: -
cdr3_nt: TGTGCCAGCAGCTTGAGGTTAGGGCAGGGGGCGCCGGAAGCTTTCTTT
cdr3_aa: CASSLRLGQGAPEAFF

j_call: TRBJ2-7
v_call: TRBV24-1
d_call: TRBD2
clone_size: -
cdr3_nt: TGTGCCACCAGTGCGTCCGGGGGGAGTCCCTACGAGCAGTACTTC
cdr3_aa: CATSASGGSPYEQYF

j_call: TRBJ2-7
v_call: TRBV27
d_call: TRBD1
clone_size: -
cdr3_nt: TGTGCCAGCAGTGCCTTCAGGGACAGCTACGAGCAGTACTTC
cdr3_aa: CASSAFRDSYEQYF

j_call: TRBJ1-3
v_call: TRBV15
d_call: -
clone_size: -
cdr3_nt: TGTGCCACCAGCAGAGATTACGAATCAGGACAAAACACCATATATTTT
cdr3_aa: CATSRDYESGQNTIYF